Presented here are 18 T cell receptor beta chains from one specimen sequenced in a study of CD8+CD57+ T cells in acquired aplastic anemia. Genomic DNA was employed as the template in profiling TCR beta VDJ and CDR3. TCRdb reanalysed the reads using MiXCR and keeps one entry per CDR3 protein. The sample includes 150,000 to 200,000 distinct CDR3 sequences, 64% of them seen just once. The sample taken for sequencing was sorted CD4+, CD8+, or CD8+CD57+ T cells (not recorded which) from PBMCs. All receptors come from a human donor with severe aplastic anemia or a healthy control (not recorded which).

This clonotype occurred once. The chain recombines TRBV7-6 with TRBJ2-3; 7 bases match TRBD2. From germline, CDR1 is SGHVS and CDR2 FNYEAQ. This CDR3 has 15 amino acids. V shed 8 bases, J shed 5 bases, and the junction held 13 bases outside the gene matches. CDR3 region: CASSIRGEGVDTQYF. Here the CDR3 DNA reads TGTGCCAGCTCGATCCGGGGGGAGGGAGTAGATACGCAGTATTTT.

The chain recombines TRBV6-1 with TRBJ1-1, with D hard to call. With 5 bases removed from V and 5 bases from J, the gap between germline ends came to 21 bases. This CDR3 is built from 16 residues. Germline assignment: CDR1 MNHNS and CDR2 SASEGT. The CDR3 region has the DNA TGTGCCAGCAGTTACTCATTCGACTTAGTAGTGACTGAAGCTTTCTTT. It specifies CASSYSFDLVVTEAFF.

V usage is TRBV10-1 and J usage is TRBJ2-7; a weak D match, TRBD2 (7 bases). The germline V gene encodes CDR1 WNHNN and CDR2 SYGVQD (reference sequence). V was pared by 3 bases and J by 4 bases, with 13 bases between. The CDR3 totals 14 residues. The CDR3 nucleotides read TGCGCCAGCAGTGAAGGGGGGGAAGGTTACGAGCAGTACTTC. It specifies CASSEGGEGYEQYF.

The chain joins TRBV7-9 to TRBJ2-2, with 7 bases fitting TRBD1. The CDR3 sequence is 17 residues long. V trimming: 4 bases; J trimming: 1 base; junction bases outside the gene matches: 9. Germline V gene sequence: CDR1 SEHNR, CDR2 FQNEAQ (reference sequence). The CDR3 DNA reads TGTGCCAGCAGCTCCCTAAAGGGGACAGAGAACACCGGGGAGCTGTTTTTT. Protein product: CASSSLKGTENTGELFF.

V and J are TRBV7-3 and TRBJ1-6; the D is unclear. CDR3 size: 13 residues. Trimming shortened V by 5 bases and J by 10 bases, and 12 bases separated the two germline ends. CDR1 is SGHTA and CDR2 is FQGTGA in the germline V gene. The CDR3 nucleotides read TGTGCCAGCAGCGCAAGGGATGACTCACCCCTCCACTTT. The encoded protein is CASSARDDSPLHF.

This clonotype was recorded at least ten times. V usage is TRBV5-1 and J usage is TRBJ2-2; D might be TRBD1 or TRBD2, each matching 5 bases. CDR3 length: 15 residues. Per germline, CDR1 SGHRS and CDR2 YFSETQ. V was trimmed by 0 bases and J by 5 bases, leaving 11 bases between them. The CDR3 is CASSLGGDGTGELFF. The CDR3 DNA sequence: TGCGCCAGCAGCTTGGGAGGGGACGGGACCGGGGAGCTGTTTTTT.

The chain combines TRBV20-1 with TRBJ2-5; D not resolved. Trimming pared 5 bases from V and 5 bases from J, leaving 12 bases between. Germline values: CDR1 DFQATT, CDR2 SNEGSKA (reference sequence). The CDR3 is 12 amino acids. Here the CDR3 reads CSAEYISETQYF. The CDR3 nucleotides read TGCAGTGCTGAATACATTAGTGAGACCCAGTACTTC.

This clonotype was observed at least ten times. This chain joins TRBV20-1 and TRBJ2-3, with D maybe TRBD1 (5 bases). The CDR3 runs to 17 residues. Germline assignment: CDR1 DFQATT and CDR2 SNEGSKA (reference sequence). V lost 0 bases and J lost 2, with 18 bases in between. CDR3 nucleotide sequence: TGCAGTGCTAGAGATCCAATCCGGCAGGGTTACACAGATACGCAGTATTTT. Protein product: CSARDPIRQGYTDTQYF.

The chain carries TRBV7-8 and TRBJ2-3, with 7 bases matching TRBD2. The CDR3 extends over 16 amino acids. The germline V gene encodes CDR1 SGHVS and CDR2 FQNEAQ. After removal of 5 bases from V and 3 bases from J, the junction contained 11 bases not matched to a gene. CDR3 amino acids: CASSPQTSFRTDTQYF. The CDR3 DNA reads as TGTGCCAGCAGCCCCCAGACTAGCTTTCGGACAGATACGCAGTATTTT.

A word on this clonotype: Germline and junction disagree at one end, which may indicate a read error. The chain joins TRBV7-6 to TRBJ1-2; D is ambiguous. Germline V gene data show CDR1 as SGHVS and CDR2 as FNYEAQ. This CDR3 comprises 14 residues. The CDR3 loop is CASSLDSRNYGSTF. As DNA, the CDR3 is TGTGCCAGCAGCTTAGACAGTAGGAACTATGGCTCCACCTTC.

V and J are TRBV19 and TRBJ1-1; TRBD1 matches 7 bases. The germline gives CDR1 LNHDA, CDR2 SQIVND (reference sequence). The CDR3 consists of 12 residues. Trimming at V came to 7 bases and at J to 5 bases, leaving 4 bases not matched to a gene. The CDR3 spells CASNEGATEAFF. The CDR3 DNA reads as TGTGCCAGTAATGAGGGGGCTACTGAAGCTTTCTTT.

Only one count was recorded for this clonotype. V and J are TRBV6-5 and TRBJ2-5; D gene uncertain. Germline V gene lookup returns CDR1 MNHEY and CDR2 SVGAGI. V was trimmed by 4 bases and J by 2 bases, leaving 14 bases between them. The CDR3 consists of 15 residues. The CDR3 protein is CASSSALTSQETQYF. CDR3 coding DNA: TGTGCCAGCAGTTCCGCCCTAACGAGTCAAGAGACCCAGTACTTC.

This clonotype has just one count. The V and J genes are TRBV20-1 and TRBJ2-1; 12 bases line up with TRBD2. The CDR3 has 17 amino acids. CDR1 DFQATT and CDR2 SNEGSKA come from the germline V gene (reference sequence). J was trimmed by 5 bases and V by 4 bases; bases with no gene match: 12. CDR3 residues: CSATDRLTSGGNNEQFF. CDR3 DNA sequence: TGCAGTGCTACCGATCGCCTAACTAGCGGGGGGAACAATGAGCAGTTCTTC.

The chain uses TRBV12-3 or TRBV12-4 and TRBJ1-1; TRBD1 matches 7 bases. Germline trimming cut 7 bases from V and 13 bases from J; bases unmatched to any gene: 18. This CDR3 is built from 14 residues. CDR3 DNA: TGTGCCAGCAAACGGGGACAGTTACGTGGTTGGGTTTTCTTT. Its protein product is CASKRGQLRGWVFF.

This clonotype has ten or more counts. This sequence joins TRBV5-8 and TRBJ1-2; 8 bases match TRBD1. There are 15 residues in the CDR3. CDR1 SGHTS and CDR2 YDEGEE come from the germline V gene. Unmatched junction bases numbered 6, after V lost 2 bases and J lost 3 bases. The CDR3 reads CASSFYGQGDYGYTF. CDR3 in DNA: TGTGCCAGCAGCTTCTACGGACAGGGTGACTATGGCTACACCTTC.

The rearrangement links TRBV9 to TRBJ1-2; D ambiguous. This CDR3 spans 14 amino acids. CDR1 is SGDLS and CDR2 is YYNGEE in the germline V gene. Deletions cut 3 bases from V and 4 bases from J, with 13 bases between. CDR3 coding DNA: TGTGCCAGCAGCGGAAACGACGGAGGCTATGGCTACACCTTC. It translates to CASSGNDGGYGYTF.

The chain employs TRBV29-1 and TRBJ2-7, with D possibly being TRBD1 (6 bases). From germline, CDR1 is SQVTM and CDR2 ANQGSEA. The CDR3 runs to 11 residues. The CDR3 is CTADRFYEQYF. CDR3 DNA: TGCACCGCGGACAGATTCTACGAGCAGTACTTC.

The chain joins TRBV5-1 to TRBJ2-1, with 10 bases identical to TRBD2. Trimming took 3 bases from V and 2 from J; bases not matched to a gene: 8. There are 17 residues in the CDR3. Germline assignment: CDR1 SGHRS and CDR2 YFSETQ. The CDR3 spells CASSSGLAAATYNEQFF. DNA of the CDR3: TGCGCCAGCAGCTCAGGACTAGCGGCAGCTACCTACAATGAGCAGTTCTTC.